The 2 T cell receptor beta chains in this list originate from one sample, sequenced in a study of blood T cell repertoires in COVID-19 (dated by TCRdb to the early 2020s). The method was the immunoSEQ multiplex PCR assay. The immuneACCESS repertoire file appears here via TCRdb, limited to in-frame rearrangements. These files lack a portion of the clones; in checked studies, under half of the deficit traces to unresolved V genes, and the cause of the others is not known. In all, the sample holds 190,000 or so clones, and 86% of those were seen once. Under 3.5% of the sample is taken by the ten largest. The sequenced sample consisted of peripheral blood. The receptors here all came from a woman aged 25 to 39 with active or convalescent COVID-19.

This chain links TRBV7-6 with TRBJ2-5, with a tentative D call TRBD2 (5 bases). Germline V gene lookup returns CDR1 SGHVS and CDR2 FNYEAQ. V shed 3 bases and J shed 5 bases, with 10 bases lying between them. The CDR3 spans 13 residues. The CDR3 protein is CASSFAGSETQYF. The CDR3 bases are TGTGCCAGCAGCTTCGCGGGTTCGGAGACCCAGTACTTC. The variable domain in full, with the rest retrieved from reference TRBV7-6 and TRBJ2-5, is GAGVSQSPRYKVTKRGQDVALRCDPISGHVSLYWYRQALGQGPEFLTYFNYEAQQDKSGLPNDRFSAERPEGSISTLTIQRTEQRDSAMYRCASSFAGSETQYFGPGTRLLVL.

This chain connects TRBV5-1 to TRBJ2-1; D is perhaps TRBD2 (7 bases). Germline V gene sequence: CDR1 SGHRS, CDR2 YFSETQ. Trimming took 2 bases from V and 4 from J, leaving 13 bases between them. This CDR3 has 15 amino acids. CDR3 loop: CASSLRGAGYNEQFF. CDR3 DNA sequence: TGCGCCAGCAGCTTACGGGGGGCGGGGTACAATGAGCAGTTCTTC.